This TCR beta chain was observed in a study of cytomegalovirus exposure and HLA in healthy donors. The V and J ends lost 1 base and 5 bases, in that order; junction bases with no gene match: 13. The CDR3 is 17 amino acids. Germline assignment: CDR1 MNHEY and CDR2 SMNVEV (reference sequence). This clone has only one observation. Its antigen is undetermined. The donors were members of the roughly 130-subject validation cohort (separate from the approximately 670-subject first cohort). TCRdb keeps only in-frame clones here, not all; method: immunoSEQ multiplex PCR. The sample includes around 300,000 clones, 65% to 90% of them seen just once. Study results and limitations: Rare TCR sequences predominated, though certain public TCRs were found in many donors. Cytomegalovirus-associated status was assigned to 164 TCR beta chains. High specificity and sensitivity for cytomegalovirus status were reported for the classifier.

The origin of this receptor is a woman aged 18-29 years in good health and CMV-seronegative. The sample comprised PBMCs. The J gene is TRBJ1-1, the V gene TRBV27; 7 nucleotides align to TRBD1. CDR3 amino acids: CASSLLARRGQSTEAFF. The CDR3 bases are TGTGCCAGCAGTTTATTGGCCCGGAGGGGACAGAGTACTGAAGCTTTCTTT.